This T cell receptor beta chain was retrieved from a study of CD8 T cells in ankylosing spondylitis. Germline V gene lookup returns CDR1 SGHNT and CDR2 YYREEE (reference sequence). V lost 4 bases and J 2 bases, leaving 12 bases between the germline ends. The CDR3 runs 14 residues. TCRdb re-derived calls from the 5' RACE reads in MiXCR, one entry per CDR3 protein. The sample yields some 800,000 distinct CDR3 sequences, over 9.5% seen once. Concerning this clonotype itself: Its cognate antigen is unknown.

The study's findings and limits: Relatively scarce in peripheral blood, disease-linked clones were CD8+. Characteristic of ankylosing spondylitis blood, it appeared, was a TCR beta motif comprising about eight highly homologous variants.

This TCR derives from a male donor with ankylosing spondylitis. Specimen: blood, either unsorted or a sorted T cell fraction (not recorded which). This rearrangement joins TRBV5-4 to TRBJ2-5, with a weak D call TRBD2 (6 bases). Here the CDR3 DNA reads TGTGCCAGCAGCATTAATAGCGGACAAGAGACCCAGTACTTC. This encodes CASSINSGQETQYF.